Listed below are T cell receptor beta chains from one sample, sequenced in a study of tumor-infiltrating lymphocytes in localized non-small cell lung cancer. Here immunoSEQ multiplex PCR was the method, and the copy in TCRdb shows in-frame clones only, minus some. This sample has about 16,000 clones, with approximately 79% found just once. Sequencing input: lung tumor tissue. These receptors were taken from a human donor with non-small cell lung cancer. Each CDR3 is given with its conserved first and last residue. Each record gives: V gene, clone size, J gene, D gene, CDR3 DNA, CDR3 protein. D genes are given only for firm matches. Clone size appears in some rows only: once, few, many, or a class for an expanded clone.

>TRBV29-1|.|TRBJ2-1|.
TGCAGCGTTGATGGGTACAATGAGCAGTTCTTC
CSVDGYNEQFF
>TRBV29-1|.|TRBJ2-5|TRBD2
TGCAGCGTTGGCGAACTAGCGGGAGCAACCCAGTACTTC
CSVGELAGATQYF
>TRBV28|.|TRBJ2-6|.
TGTGCCAGCAGAGTACAGGGCCCTGGGGCCAACGTCCTGACTTTC
CASRVQGPGANVLTF
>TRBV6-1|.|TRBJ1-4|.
TGTGCCAGCAGTGAATCCCCGGTCGGGGGGCTAAGTGAAAAACTGTTTTTT
CASSESPVGGLSEKLFF
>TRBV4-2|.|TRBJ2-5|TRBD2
TGTGCCAGCAGCCTCTCCGGAGGAGCGGGAGCCTACCAAGAGACCCAGTACTTC
CASSLSGGAGAYQETQYF
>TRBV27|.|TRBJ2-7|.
TGTGCCAGCAGCAAAGGGCCGACAGGCCGCGAGCAGTACTTC
CASSKGPTGREQYF
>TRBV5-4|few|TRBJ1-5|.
TGTGCCAGTGCGACAGGTCTCAATCAGCCCCAGCATTTT
CASATGLNQPQHF
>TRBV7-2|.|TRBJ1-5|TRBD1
TGTGCCAGCAGCTCTCGACAGGGGAGAGGCAATCAGCCCCAGCATTTT
CASSSRQGRGNQPQHF
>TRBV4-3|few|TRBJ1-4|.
TGCGCCAGCAGCCAAAACGTCAGAGGTGCAACTAATGAAAAACTGTTTTTT
CASSQNVRGATNEKLFF
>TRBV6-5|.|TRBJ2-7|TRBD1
TGTGCCAGCAGTCCCCCTCAGGACAGGGGCTACGAGCAGTACTTC
CASSPPQDRGYEQYF
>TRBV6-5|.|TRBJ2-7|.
TGTGCCAGCAGTTACAGCAGGGGTTGGGAGCAGTACTTC
CASSYSRGWEQYF
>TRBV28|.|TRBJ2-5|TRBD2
TGTGCCAGCAGCGCCTCAGGACTAGCGGGGGAAGAGACCCAGTACTTC
CASSASGLAGEETQYF
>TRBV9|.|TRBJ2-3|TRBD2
TGTGCCAGCAGCTCCAGGGAGGGCCGGTCAGATACGCAGTATTTT
CASSSREGRSDTQYF
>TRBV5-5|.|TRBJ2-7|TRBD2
TGTGCCAGCAGCCGCGGGGGGGAAGGGTACGAGCAGTACTTC
CASSRGGEGYEQYF
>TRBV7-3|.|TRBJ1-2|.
TGTGCCAGCAGTTTCATTAAACAGGGCCATGGCTACACCTTC
CASSFIKQGHGYTF
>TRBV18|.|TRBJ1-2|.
TGTGCCAGCTCACAACTCGCGGAGACCTATGGCTACACCTTC
CASSQLAETYGYTF
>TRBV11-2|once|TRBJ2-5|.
TGTGCCAGCGGCCTGTCTCAGATGTACCAAGAGACCCAGTACTTC
CASGLSQMYQETQYF
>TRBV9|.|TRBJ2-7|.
TGTGCCCGTTCACCCCCTCCTACAGAGCAGTACTTC
CARSPPPTEQYF
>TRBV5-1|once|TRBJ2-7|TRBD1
TGCGCCAGCAGCTTGGACAGGGGGCCCCTGTACGAGCAGTACTTC
CASSLDRGPLYEQYF
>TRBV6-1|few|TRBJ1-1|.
TGTGCCAGCAGTGAGAGGAGTGAAGCTTTCTTT
CASSERSEAFF
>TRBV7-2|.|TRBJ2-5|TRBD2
TGTGCCAGCAGCCCTCAGACTAGCGGCCGTTTTATCGAGACCCAGTACTTC
CASSPQTSGRFIETQYF
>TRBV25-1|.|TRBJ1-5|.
TGTGCCAGCAGTTCCGGACGGCAGCCCCAGCATTTT
CASSSGRQPQHF
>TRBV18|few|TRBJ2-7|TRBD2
TGTGCCAGCTCACGTGGACTAGCGGGCTCCTACGAGCAGTACTTC
CASSRGLAGSYEQYF
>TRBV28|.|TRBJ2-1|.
TGTGCCAGCAGTTCCACTACCAATGAGCAGTTCTTC
CASSSTTNEQFF
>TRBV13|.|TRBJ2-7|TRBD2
TGTGCCAGCAGCTTCGGCAGCGGGGGGTACGAGCAGTACTTC
CASSFGSGGYEQYF
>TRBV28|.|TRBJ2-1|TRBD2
TGTGCCAGCAGTGTACTAGCGGGGGGTCACGATGAGCAGTTCTTC
CASSVLAGGHDEQFF
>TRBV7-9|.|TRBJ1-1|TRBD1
TGTGCCAGCAGCTCCGGACAGGGGGCAAGGGAAGTCACTGAAGCTTTCTTT
CASSSGQGAREVTEAFF
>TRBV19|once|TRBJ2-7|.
TGTGCCAGTAGTATAGGGTCCGGGGGATACGACGAGCAGTACTTC
CASSIGSGGYDEQYF
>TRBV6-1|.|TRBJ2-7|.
TGTGCCAGCAGTGAAATGGCCCCCAGGACCCGAATCTACGAGCAGTACTTC
CASSEMAPRTRIYEQYF
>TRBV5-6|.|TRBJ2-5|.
TGTGCCAGCAGCTTGCCGGGACAACTCCAAGAGACCCAGTACTTC
CASSLPGQLQETQYF
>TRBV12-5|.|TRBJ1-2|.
TGTGCTAGTGGTTACGACACCGACTATGGCTACACCTTC
CASGYDTDYGYTF
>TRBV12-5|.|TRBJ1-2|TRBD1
TGTGCTAGTGGTTTTGAGGGGACAGATTCTTCCTATGGCTACACCTTC
CASGFEGTDSSYGYTF
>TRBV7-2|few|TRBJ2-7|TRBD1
TGTGCCAGCAGCTTAGCTGGGACAGGGAGGTCCTACGAGCAGTACTTC
CASSLAGTGRSYEQYF
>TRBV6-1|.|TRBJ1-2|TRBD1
TGTGCCAGCAGAGGGACAGGGAGGCATGGCTACACCTTC
CASRGTGRHGYTF
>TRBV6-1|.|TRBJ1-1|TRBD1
TGTGCCAGCCCCGGGACAGGGAGGCACACTGAAGCTTTCTTT
CASPGTGRHTEAFF
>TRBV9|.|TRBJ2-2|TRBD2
TGTGCCAGCAGCGGACGACTAGCGGGAGGGGACACCGGGGAGCTGTTTTTT
CASSGRLAGGDTGELFF
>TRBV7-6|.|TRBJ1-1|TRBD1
TGTGCCAGCAGCTTAGGACAGGGGGCTTTGGCTGAAGCTTTCTTT
CASSLGQGALAEAFF
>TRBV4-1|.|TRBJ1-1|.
TGCGCCAGCAGCCAGGGGGACTGGAACACTGAAGCTTTCTTT
CASSQGDWNTEAFF
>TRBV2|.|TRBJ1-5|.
TGTGCCAGCAGTACGGACGGGGCACAGGGTCAGCCCCAGCATTTT
CASSTDGAQGQPQHF
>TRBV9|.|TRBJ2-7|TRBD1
TGTGCCAGCAACAGGGGAGAGGGAGAGCAGTACTTC
CASNRGEGEQYF
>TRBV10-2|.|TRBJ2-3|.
TGCGCCAGCAGATTCGGCGGGGCAGAAGATACGCAGTATTTT
CASRFGGAEDTQYF
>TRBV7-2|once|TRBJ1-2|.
TGTGCCAGCAGCTCCTTTGGGCGGTTTAACTATGGCTACACCTTC
CASSSFGRFNYGYTF
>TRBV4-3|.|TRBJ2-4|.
TGCGCCAGCAGCCAAGACATCACGGGTCCAAACATTCAGTACTTC
CASSQDITGPNIQYF
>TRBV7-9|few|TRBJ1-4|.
TGTGCCAGCATCGGGATAACTAATGAGAAACTGTTTTTT
CASIGITNEKLFF
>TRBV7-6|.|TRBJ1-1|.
TGTGCCAGCAGCTCACAGGGGAACACTGAAGCTTTCTTT
CASSSQGNTEAFF
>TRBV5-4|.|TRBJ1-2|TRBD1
TGCGCCAGCAGCTCCGACAGGGCCTATGGCTACACCTTC
CASSSDRAYGYTF
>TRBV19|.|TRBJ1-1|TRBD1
TGTGCCAGTAGTAACGCAGGGGGCACTGAAGCTTTCTTT
CASSNAGGTEAFF
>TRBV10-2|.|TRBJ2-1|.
TGCGCCAGCAGTGAATCAGGTGAGGATGAGCAGTTCTTC
CASSESGEDEQFF
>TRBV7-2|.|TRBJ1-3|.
TGTGCCAGCAGCTTAGCGGGGGCCTCTGGAAACACCATATATTTT
CASSLAGASGNTIYF
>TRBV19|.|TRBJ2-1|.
TGTGCCAGTAGTATGTATCCCGGGGGGCAGTTCTTC
CASSMYPGGQFF
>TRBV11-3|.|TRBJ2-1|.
TGTGCCAGCAGCCCGCCGGGGGCGTCCTACAATGAGCAGTTCTTC
CASSPPGASYNEQFF
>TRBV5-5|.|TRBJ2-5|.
TGTGCCAGCAGCTTGACCACCGGCCCGCAAGAGACCCAGTACTTC
CASSLTTGPQETQYF
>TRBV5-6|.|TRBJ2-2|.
TGTGCCAGCAGCTTGGCCCTCCGGGACGCTAACACCGGGGAGCTGTTTTTT
CASSLALRDANTGELFF
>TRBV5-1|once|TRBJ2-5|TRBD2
TGCGCCAGCAGCGCCCACGGACTAGCGGGAGACGGAGAGACCCAGTACTTC
CASSAHGLAGDGETQYF
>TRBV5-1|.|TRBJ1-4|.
TGCGCCAGCAGGAGGACAGATCTAAATGAAAAACTGTTTTTT
CASRRTDLNEKLFF
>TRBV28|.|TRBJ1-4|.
TGTGCCAGCAGTTCCCACCCAGGTGGGCATGAAAAACTGTTTTTT
CASSSHPGGHEKLFF
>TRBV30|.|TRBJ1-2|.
TGTGCCTGGAGTGAAGGGGGGAGGTATGGCTACACCTTC
CAWSEGGRYGYTF
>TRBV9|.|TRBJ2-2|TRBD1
TGTGCCAGCAGCTTTACGTGGGACAGGGCCCTGAACACCGGGGAGCTGTTTTTT
CASSFTWDRALNTGELFF
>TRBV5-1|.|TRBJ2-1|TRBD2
TGCGCCAGCAGCTTGGCCGGAGCGGGGGGGCGTCGCAATGAGCAGTTCTTC
CASSLAGAGGRRNEQFF